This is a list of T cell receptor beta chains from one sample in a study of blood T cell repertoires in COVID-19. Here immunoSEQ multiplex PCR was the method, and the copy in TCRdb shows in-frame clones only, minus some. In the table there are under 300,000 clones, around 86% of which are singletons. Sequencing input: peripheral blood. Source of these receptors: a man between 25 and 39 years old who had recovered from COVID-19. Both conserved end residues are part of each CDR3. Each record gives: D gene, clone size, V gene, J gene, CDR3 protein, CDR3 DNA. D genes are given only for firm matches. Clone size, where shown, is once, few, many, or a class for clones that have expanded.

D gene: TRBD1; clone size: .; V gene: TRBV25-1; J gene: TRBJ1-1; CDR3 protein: CASSGPRTGLTEAFF; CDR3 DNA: TGTGCCAGCAGTGGCCCTCGGACAGGCCTGACTGAAGCTTTCTTT
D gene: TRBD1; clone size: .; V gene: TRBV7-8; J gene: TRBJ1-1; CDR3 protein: CASSLGQGDLTEAFF; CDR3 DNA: TGTGCCAGCAGCTTGGGACAGGGTGACCTTACTGAAGCTTTCTTT
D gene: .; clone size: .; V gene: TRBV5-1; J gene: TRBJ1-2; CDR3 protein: CASSSTVSGANYGYTF; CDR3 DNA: TGCGCCAGCAGCTCCACCGTCAGCGGGGCTAACTATGGCTACACCTTC
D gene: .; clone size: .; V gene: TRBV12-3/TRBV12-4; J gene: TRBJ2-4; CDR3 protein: CASSSPGVNIQYF; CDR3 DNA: TGTGCCAGCAGTTCACCAGGGGTAAACATTCAGTACTTC
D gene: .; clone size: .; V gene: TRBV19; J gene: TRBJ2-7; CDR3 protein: CASSIGADEQYF; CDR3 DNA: TGTGCCAGTAGTATAGGAGCGGACGAGCAGTACTTC
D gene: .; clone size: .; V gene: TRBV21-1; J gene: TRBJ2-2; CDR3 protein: CASSRMGQGNTGELFF; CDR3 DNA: TGTGCCAGCAGCAGGATGGGACAGGGGAACACCGGGGAGCTGTTTTTT
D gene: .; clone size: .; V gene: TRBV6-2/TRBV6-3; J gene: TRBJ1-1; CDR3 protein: CASSYALSGMNTEAFF; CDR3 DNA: TGTGCCAGCAGTTACGCACTGTCGGGAATGAACACTGAAGCTTTCTTT
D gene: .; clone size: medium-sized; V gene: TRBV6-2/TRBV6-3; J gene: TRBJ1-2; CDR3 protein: CASSYTANYGYTF; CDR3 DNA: TGTGCCAGCAGTTACACAGCTAACTATGGCTACACCTTC
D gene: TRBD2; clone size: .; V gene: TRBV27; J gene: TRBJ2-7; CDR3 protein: CASSLSAGGKGEQYF; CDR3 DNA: TGTGCCAGCAGTTTGTCCGCGGGGGGCAAGGGTGAGCAGTACTTC
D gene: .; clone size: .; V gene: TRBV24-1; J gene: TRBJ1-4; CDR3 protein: CASSGGPNEKLFF; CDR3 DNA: TGTGCCTCCAGCGGAGGGCCTAATGAAAAACTGTTTTTT
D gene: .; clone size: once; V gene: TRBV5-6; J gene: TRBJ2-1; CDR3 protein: CASSSYNEQFF; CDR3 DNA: TGTGCCAGCAGCTCTTACAATGAGCAGTTCTTC
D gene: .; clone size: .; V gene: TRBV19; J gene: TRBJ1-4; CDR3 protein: CASGRGNEKLFF; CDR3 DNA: TGTGCCTCAGGGAGGGGAAATGAAAAACTGTTTTTT
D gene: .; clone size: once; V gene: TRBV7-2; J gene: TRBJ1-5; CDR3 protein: CASSLGPQAYSNQPQHF; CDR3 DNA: TGTGCCAGCAGCTTAGGACCGCAGGCATATAGCAATCAGCCCCAGCATTTT
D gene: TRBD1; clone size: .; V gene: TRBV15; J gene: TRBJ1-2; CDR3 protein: CATSRGSDRVNGYTF; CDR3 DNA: TGTGCCACCAGCAGAGGTTCGGACAGGGTAAATGGCTACACCTTC
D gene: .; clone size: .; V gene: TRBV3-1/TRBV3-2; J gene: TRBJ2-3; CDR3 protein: CASSHLAFSDTQYF; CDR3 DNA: TGTGCCAGCAGCCATTTGGCCTTTAGCGATACGCAGTATTTT
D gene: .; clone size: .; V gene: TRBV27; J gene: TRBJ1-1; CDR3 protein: CASSFSGNTEAFF; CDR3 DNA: TGTGCCAGCAGTTTTTCCGGGAACACTGAAGCTTTCTTT
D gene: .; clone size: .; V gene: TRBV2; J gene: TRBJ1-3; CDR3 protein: CASRTASGNTIYF; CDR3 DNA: TGTGCCAGCAGGACAGCCTCTGGAAACACCATATATTTT
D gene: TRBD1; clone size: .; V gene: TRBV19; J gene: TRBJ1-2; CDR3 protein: CASSGDRGLAGYTF; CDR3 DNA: TGTGCCAGTAGTGGAGACAGGGGGCTTGCTGGCTACACCTTC
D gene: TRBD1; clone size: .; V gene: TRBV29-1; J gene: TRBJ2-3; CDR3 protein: CSVEVPTGWTDTQYF; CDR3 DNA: TGCAGCGTTGAAGTTCCGACAGGGTGGACAGATACGCAGTATTTT
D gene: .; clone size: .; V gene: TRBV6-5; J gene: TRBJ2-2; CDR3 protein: CASSYSLNRAGELFF; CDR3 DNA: TGTGCCAGCAGTTACTCTCTAAACCGCGCCGGGGAGCTGTTTTTT
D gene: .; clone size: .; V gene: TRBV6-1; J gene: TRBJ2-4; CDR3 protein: CASSESRRADKNIQYF; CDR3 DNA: TGTGCCAGCAGTGAATCCCGCAGGGCGGACAAAAACATTCAGTACTTC
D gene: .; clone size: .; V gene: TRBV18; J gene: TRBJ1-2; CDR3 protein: CASSPEEGLGGYTF; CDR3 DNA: TGTGCCAGCTCACCCGAGGAGGGGCTGGGTGGCTACACCTTC
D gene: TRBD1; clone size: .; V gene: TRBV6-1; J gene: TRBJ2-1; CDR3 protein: CASSESYTGDLDNEQFF; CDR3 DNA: TGTGCCAGCAGTGAATCTTATACAGGGGATTTGGACAATGAGCAGTTCTTC
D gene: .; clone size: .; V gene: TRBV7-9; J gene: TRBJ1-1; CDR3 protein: CASSQGLTEAFF; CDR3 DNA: TGTGCCAGCAGCCAGGGGTTAACTGAAGCTTTCTTT
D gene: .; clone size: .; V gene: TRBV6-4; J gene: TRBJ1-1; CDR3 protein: CASSLEGNTEAFF; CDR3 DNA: TGTGCCAGCAGTCTAGAGGGTAACACTGAAGCTTTCTTT
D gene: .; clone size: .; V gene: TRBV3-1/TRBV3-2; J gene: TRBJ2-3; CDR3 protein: CASSQEAVKSTDTQYF; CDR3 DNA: TGTGCCAGCAGCCAAGAGGCAGTCAAGAGCACAGATACGCAGTATTTT
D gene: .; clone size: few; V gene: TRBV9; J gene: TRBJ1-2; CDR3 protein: CASSAASGYGYTF; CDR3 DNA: TGTGCCAGCAGCGCCGCCAGCGGCTATGGCTACACCTTC
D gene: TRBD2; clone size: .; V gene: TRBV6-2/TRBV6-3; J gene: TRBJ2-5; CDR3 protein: CASSSSGASGGPRETQYF; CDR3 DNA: TGTGCCAGCAGTTCCTCCGGGGCTAGCGGGGGGCCACGGGAGACCCAGTACTTC
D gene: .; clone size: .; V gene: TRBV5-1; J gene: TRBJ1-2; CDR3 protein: CASSLQEAYGYTF; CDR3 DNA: TGCGCCAGCAGCTTACAGGAAGCCTATGGCTACACCTTC
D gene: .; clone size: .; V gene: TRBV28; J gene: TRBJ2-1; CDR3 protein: CASSQGGGDEQFF; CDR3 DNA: TGTGCCAGCAGCCAGGGGGGCGGCGATGAGCAGTTCTTC
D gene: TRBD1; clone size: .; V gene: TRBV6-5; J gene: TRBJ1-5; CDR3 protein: CASSRQGNQPQHF; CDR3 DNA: TGTGCCAGCAGTAGACAGGGAAATCAGCCCCAGCATTTT
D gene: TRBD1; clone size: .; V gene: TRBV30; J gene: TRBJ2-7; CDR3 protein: CAWNEDRAYEQYF; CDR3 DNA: TGTGCCTGGAATGAGGACAGGGCCTACGAGCAGTACTTC
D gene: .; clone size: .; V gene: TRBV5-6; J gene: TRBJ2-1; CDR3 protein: CASSQWRGPGNEQFF; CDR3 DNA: TGTGCCAGCAGTCAATGGAGAGGGCCCGGCAATGAGCAGTTCTTC
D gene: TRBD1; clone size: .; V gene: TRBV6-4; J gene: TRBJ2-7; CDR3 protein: CASSATGKYEQYF; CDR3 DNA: TGTGCCAGCAGTGCGACAGGGAAATACGAGCAGTACTTC
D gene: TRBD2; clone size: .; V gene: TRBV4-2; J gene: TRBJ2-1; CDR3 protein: CASSPTVAGTSGGDEQFF; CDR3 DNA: TGTGCCAGCAGCCCAACCGTTGCCGGGACTAGCGGAGGCGATGAGCAGTTCTTC
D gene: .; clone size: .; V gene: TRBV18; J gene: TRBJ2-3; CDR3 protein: CASSPFPSTDTQYF; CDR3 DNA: TGTGCCAGCTCACCCTTCCCTAGCACAGATACGCAGTATTTT
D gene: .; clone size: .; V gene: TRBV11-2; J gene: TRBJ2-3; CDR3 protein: CASSFGQDTQYF; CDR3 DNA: TGTGCCAGCAGCTTCGGTCAAGATACGCAGTATTTT
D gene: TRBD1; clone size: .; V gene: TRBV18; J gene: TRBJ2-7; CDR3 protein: CASSPLGQGISYEQYF; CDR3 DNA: TGTGCCAGCTCACCGCTGGGACAGGGAATATCCTACGAGCAGTACTTC
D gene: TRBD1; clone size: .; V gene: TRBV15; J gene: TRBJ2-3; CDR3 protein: CATSDRGRGRDTQYF; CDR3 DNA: TGTGCCACCAGCGACCGTGGCAGGGGGCGAGATACGCAGTATTTT
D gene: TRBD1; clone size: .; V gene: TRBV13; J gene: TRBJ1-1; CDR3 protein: CASSLPMTGGRAEAFF; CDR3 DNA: TGTGCCAGCAGCCTTCCGATGACAGGGGGCAGGGCTGAAGCTTTCTTT
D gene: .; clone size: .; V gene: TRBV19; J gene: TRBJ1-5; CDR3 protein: CASSMREGPGGQPQHF; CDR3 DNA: TGTGCCAGTAGTATGCGTGAGGGGCCGGGGGGACAGCCCCAGCATTTT
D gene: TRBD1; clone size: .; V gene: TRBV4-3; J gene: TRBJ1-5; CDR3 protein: CASSQEYQGGGPQHF; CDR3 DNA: TGCGCCAGCAGCCAAGAGTATCAGGGGGGAGGGCCCCAGCATTTT
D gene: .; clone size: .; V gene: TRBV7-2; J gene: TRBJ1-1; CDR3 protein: CASSLDGRVTEAFF; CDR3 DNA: TGTGCCAGCAGCTTAGACGGCAGGGTGACTGAAGCTTTCTTT
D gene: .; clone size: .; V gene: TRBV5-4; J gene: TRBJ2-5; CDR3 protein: CASSSHDQETQYF; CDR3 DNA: TGTGCCAGCAGCTCACATGACCAAGAGACCCAGTACTTC
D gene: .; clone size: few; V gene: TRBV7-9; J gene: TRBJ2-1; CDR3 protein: CASSRYIPNEQFF; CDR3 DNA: TGTGCCAGCAGTAGATATATACCCAATGAGCAGTTCTTC
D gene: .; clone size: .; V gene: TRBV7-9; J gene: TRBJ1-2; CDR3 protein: CASSLAPGGYTF; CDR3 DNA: TGTGCCAGCAGCTTAGCGCCGGGTGGCTACACCTTC
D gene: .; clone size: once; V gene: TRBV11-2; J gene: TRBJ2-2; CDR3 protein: CASSLRNIGTGELFF; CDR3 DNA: TGTGCCAGCAGCTTGCGGAATATCGGCACCGGGGAGCTGTTTTTT
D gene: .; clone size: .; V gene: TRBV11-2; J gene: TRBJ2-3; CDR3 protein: CASSFSVGGAATDTQYF; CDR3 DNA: TGTGCCAGCAGCTTCTCAGTGGGCGGGGCCGCAACAGATACGCAGTATTTT
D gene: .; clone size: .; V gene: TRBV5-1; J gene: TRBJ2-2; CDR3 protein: CASSFTLYAPELFF; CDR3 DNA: TGCGCCAGCAGCTTTACCCTATACGCCCCCGAGCTGTTTTTT
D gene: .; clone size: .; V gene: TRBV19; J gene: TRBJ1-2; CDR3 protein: CASSINRSPNYGYTF; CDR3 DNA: TGTGCCAGTAGTATTAACAGATCTCCTAACTATGGCTACACCTTC
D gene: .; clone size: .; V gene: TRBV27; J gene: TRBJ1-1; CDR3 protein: CASSFGGMNTEAFF; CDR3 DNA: TGTGCCAGCAGTTTCGGGGGAATGAACACTGAAGCTTTCTTT
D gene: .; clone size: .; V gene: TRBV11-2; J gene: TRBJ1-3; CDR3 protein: CASSPTGPSGNTIYF; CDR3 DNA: TGTGCCAGCAGCCCCACAGGGCCATCTGGAAACACCATATATTTT
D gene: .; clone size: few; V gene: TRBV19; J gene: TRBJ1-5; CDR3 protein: CASRATEPQHF; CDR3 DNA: TGTGCCAGTAGAGCAACCGAGCCCCAGCATTTT
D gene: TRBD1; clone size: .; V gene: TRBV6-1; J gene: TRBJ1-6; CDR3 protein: CASSDDRGHSSPLHF; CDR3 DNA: TGTGCCAGCAGTGACGACAGGGGGCATTCTTCACCCCTCCACTTT